This TCR beta chain was found in a study of CD8 T cells in ankylosing spondylitis. General study findings and limits: A TCR beta motif of several highly homologous variants seemed to mark ankylosing spondylitis blood. Within matched ankylosing spondylitis synovial fluid, disease-linked clones were reportedly significantly enriched. Peripheral blood held disease-linked clones only at relatively low frequency, and these were CD8+.

The V and J ends lost 5 bases and 4 bases respectively, with 17 bases between them. Germline CDR1 reads SEHNR; CDR2 reads FQNEAQ (reference sequence). The CDR3 sequence is 15 residues long. MiXCR, run by TCRdb on the 5' RACE reads, gives a single entry per CDR3 protein. This sample has about 310,000 distinct CDR3 sequences; roughly 20% occur once, and the top ten carry 3.5%. As to this clonotype: The antigen remains undetermined.

The TCR was taken from a female donor with ankylosing spondylitis or in good health (not recorded which). Material: blood, either unsorted or a sorted T cell fraction (not recorded which). The chain links TRBV7-9 to TRBJ1-1; TRBD1 might be the D (5 bases). The CDR3 bases are TGTGCCAGCAGCGCCGTTAGGGGCGCGACCACTGAAGCTTTCTTT. It codes for CASSAVRGATTEAFF. Variable domain in full (rest from reference TRBV7-9 and TRBJ1-1): DTGVSQNPRHKITKRGQNVTFRCDPISEHNRLYWYRQTLGQGPEFLTYFQNEAQLEKSRLLSDRFSAERPKGSFSTLEIQRTEQGDSAMYLCASSAVRGATTEAFFGQGTRLTVV.